A single sample is the source of the 2 T cell receptor beta chains below, sequenced in a study of T cells in localized non-small cell lung cancer. TCRdb keeps only in-frame clones here, not all; method: immunoSEQ multiplex PCR. The data hold roughly 90,000 clones, with approximately 90% observed a single time. Sequenced material: PBMCs, taken before any cancer treatment. The receptor source for this set is a woman between 40 and 69 years old with stage II squamous cell lung carcinoma.

The chain joins TRBV27 to TRBJ2-1; D is possibly TRBD1 (5 bases). The CDR3 spans 17 residues. Looked up from germline, CDR1 is MNHEY and CDR2 is SMNVEV (reference sequence). Trimming stripped 2 bases from V and 0 bases from J, with 14 bases between. The CDR3: CASSLRGSRSSYNEQFF. The CDR3, as DNA: TGTGCCAGCAGTTTAAGGGGTAGCCGGAGCTCCTACAATGAGCAGTTCTTC.

The chain combines TRBV28 with TRBJ2-2; D is perhaps TRBD1 or TRBD2 (7 bases each). CDR1 and CDR2 from the germline V gene are MDHEN and SYDVKM. This CDR3 is built from 15 residues. V was shortened by 10 bases and J by 2 bases, with 17 bases between the two germline ends. The CDR3 reads CATQGGRGNTGELFF. The CDR3 region has the DNA TGTGCCACCCAGGGGGGGCGGGGCAACACCGGGGAGCTGTTTTTT.